The 25 T cell receptor beta chains given below trace back to one sample, sequenced in a study of T cells in Graves' hyperthyroidism and ophthalmopathy. TCR beta CDR3 regions were amplified from RNA. Researchers ran a first-round RT-PCR on the TCR CDR3 using the HTBI primer set. TCRdb processed the multiplex PCR reads anew with MiXCR; each CDR3 protein has one entry. The data contain a few hundred thousand distinct CDR3 sequences, about 15% of them singletons. The sample comprised blood. The origin of the receptors is a woman aged 30 to 39 with Graves' hyperthyroidism.

The chain links TRBV15 to TRBJ1-2, with D perhaps TRBD1 (6 bases). V lost 0 bases, J lost 6 bases, and 11 bases lay in between. Per the germline V gene, CDR1 is LNHNV and CDR2 is YYDKDF (reference sequence). This CDR3 region has 14 residues. CDR3 in amino acids: CATSRDWGGDGYTF. The CDR3 nucleotides read TGTGCCACCAGCAGAGATTGGGGGGGCGATGGCTACACCTTC.

The sample holds a few counts of this clonotype. The rearrangement links TRBV7-3 to TRBJ2-3; no definite D call. Trimming left V 2 bases short and J 2 bases short, with 11 bases between. The CDR3 runs to 15 residues. Germline values: CDR1 SGHTA, CDR2 FQGTGA. CDR3 nucleotide sequence: TGTGCCAGCAGCTTAGAACCGTCCTCCACAGATACGCAGTATTTT. The encoded protein is CASSLEPSSTDTQYF.

This clonotype was counted at least ten times. The chain combines TRBV3-1 with TRBJ2-1; possible D gene TRBD2, 6 bases. Trimming took off 1 base at V and 4 bases at J, with 11 bases between the two ends. The CDR3 extends over 15 amino acids. The germline V gene encodes CDR1 LGHDT and CDR2 YNNKEL (reference sequence). As DNA, the CDR3 is TGTGCCAGCAGCCAAGGACCGGGGACTTACAATGAGCAGTTCTTC. Its protein is CASSQGPGTYNEQFF.

This rearrangement joins TRBV6-1 to TRBJ1-6, with D possibly TRBD1 on 5 matching bases. The CDR3 runs to 14 residues. Trimming removed 4 bases from V and 9 bases from J, with 13 bases in between. CDR1 is MNHNS, CDR2 SASEGT, per germline. As DNA, the CDR3 is TGTGCCAGCAGTGGACAGAATATCCTTTCACCCCTCCACTTT. It specifies CASSGQNILSPLHF.

This clonotype was observed a few times. The chain has TRBV24-1 and TRBJ2-3, with TRBD2 matching 7 bases. V lost 3 bases, J lost 5 bases, and 4 bases stayed unmatched. This CDR3 region has 14 residues. CDR1 is KGHDR, CDR2 SFDVKD, per germline. The CDR3 DNA is TGTGCCACCAGTGATCCACGCGGGGGAGATACGCAGTATTTT. Translation gives CATSDPRGGDTQYF.

This clonotype was found once. The CDR3 region is CASSQGLGKLFF. DNA for the CDR3: TGTGCCAGCAGCCAGGGCTTGGGAAAACTGTTTTTT. This chain uses TRBV4-2 with TRBJ1-4; no clear D. Per the germline V gene, CDR1 is LGHNA and CDR2 is YNFKEQ. V lost 3 bases, J lost 10 bases, and 9 bases lay in between. The CDR3 has 12 amino acids.

This clonotype has ten or more counts. In nucleotides, the CDR3 is TGTGCCACCAGTGATACCGGGACTCGACGCACAGATACGCAGTATTTT. The encoded protein is CATSDTGTRRTDTQYF. This rearrangement joins TRBV24-1 to TRBJ2-3, with a weak D call TRBD2 (6 bases). Germline CDR1 is KGHDR and CDR2 is SFDVKD. Trimming cost V 3 bases and J 1 base, with 13 bases left between them. The CDR3 runs to 16 residues.

This clonotype occurred many times. This rearrangement joins TRBV12-3 or TRBV12-4 to TRBJ2-3; 9 bases agree with TRBD1. V shed 5 bases, J shed 3 bases, and the junction held 6 bases outside the gene matches. This CDR3 contains 15 residues. The CDR3 loop is CASSPGTGITDTQYF. DNA of the CDR3: TGTGCCAGCAGTCCCGGGACAGGGATAACAGATACGCAGTATTTT.

V is TRBV7-6 and J is TRBJ1-2; TRBD1 matches 11 bases. The junction had 10 bases not matched to a gene; V was cut back by 5 bases and J by 8 bases. The germline gives CDR1 SGHVS, CDR2 FNYEAQ. The CDR3 totals 15 residues. The CDR3 spells CASSQGGTGGVGYTF. The CDR3 DNA follows: TGTGCCAGCAGCCAGGGCGGGACAGGGGGTGTAGGCTACACCTTC.

This clonotype was found many times. The V call is TRBV2, the J call TRBJ2-3, with D hard to call. Germline V CDR1 and CDR2: SNHLY, FYNNEI. V was cut by 8 bases and J by 5 bases, with 17 bases left in between. The length of the CDR3 is 14 residues. CDR3 in amino acids: CASQFRNSGDTQYF. The CDR3 DNA follows: TGTGCCAGCCAATTCAGAAACTCAGGAGATACGCAGTATTTT.

This clonotype has at least ten counts. This rearrangement joins TRBV20-1 to TRBJ2-1, with 8 bases that match TRBD2. The junction had 3 bases not matched to a gene; V was cut back by 1 base and J by 7 bases. The CDR3 length is 13 residues. Germline CDR1 DFQATT, CDR2 SNEGSKA (reference sequence). CDR3 protein: CSARGLATNEQFF. The CDR3 region has the DNA TGCAGTGCTAGAGGACTAGCGACAAATGAGCAGTTCTTC.

The chain recombines TRBV6-1 with TRBJ1-5, with D unresolved. Trimming took off 6 bases at V and 0 bases at J, with 9 bases between the two ends. The CDR3 has 14 residues. In germline, CDR1 is MNHNS, CDR2 SASEGT. The CDR3 DNA reads as TGTGCCAGCAGCCGCGGGCGTAGCAATCAGCCCCAGCATTTT. The encoded protein is CASSRGRSNQPQHF.

This clonotype was detected a few times. This rearrangement joins TRBV5-1 to TRBJ2-5, with 9 bases matching TRBD2. The germline gives CDR1 SGHRS, CDR2 YFSETQ. With 3 bases clipped from V and 2 bases from J, the junction kept 11 bases outside the gene matches. CDR3 size: 17 residues. The CDR3 region has the DNA TGCGCCAGCAGCTCCGGGGGTCTAGCGGGATTTCAAGAGACCCAGTACTTC. Residues: CASSSGGLAGFQETQYF.

This clonotype was counted many times. The V gene is TRBV5-1, the J gene TRBJ1-1, with D maybe TRBD1 (6 bases). Trimming removed 4 bases at V and 4 bases at J, with 14 bases between. CDR3 length equals 14 residues. Germline V gene sequence: CDR1 SGHRS, CDR2 YFSETQ. CDR3 amino acids: CASSDQGLGTEAFF. The CDR3 DNA is TGCGCCAGCAGCGACCAGGGGTTAGGCACTGAAGCTTTCTTT.

This clonotype was counted a few times. The chain has TRBV7-3 and TRBJ2-1; 8 bases are shared with TRBD2. The CDR3 sequence is 16 residues long. Germline loops: CDR1 SGHTA, CDR2 FQGTGA. Unmatched junction bases numbered 6, after V lost 5 bases and J lost 0 bases. The CDR3 protein is CASSTSGEFSYNEQFF. CDR3 nucleotide sequence: TGTGCCAGCAGCACTAGCGGTGAGTTCTCCTACAATGAGCAGTTCTTC.

This clonotype was seen a handful of times. The J gene is TRBJ2-7, the V gene TRBV6-1, with 11 bases fitting TRBD1. V was clipped by 6 bases and J by 4 bases; unmatched bases: 8. The CDR3 length is 15 residues. The germline gives CDR1 MNHNS, CDR2 SASEGT. In DNA, the CDR3 is TGTGCCAGCAGGGGGGACAGGGGGGTTAGATACGAGCAGTACTTC. Its translation: CASRGDRGVRYEQYF.

This clonotype was counted ten times or more. The genes are TRBV28 and TRBJ2-7, with D perhaps matching TRBD2 (6 bases). Germline values: CDR1 MDHEN, CDR2 SYDVKM. The CDR3 consists of 16 residues. V was trimmed by 9 bases and J by 3 bases, leaving 24 bases between them. CDR3 coding DNA: TGTGCCAGTCGCGCCCACACGGGAGCGGATTTCTACGAGCAGTACTTC. This gives the protein CASRAHTGADFYEQYF. The whole variable domain, filled in from reference TRBV28 and TRBJ2-7, reads DVKVTQSSRYLVKRTGEKVFLECVQDMDHENMFWYRQDPGLGLRLIYFSYDVKMKEKGDIPEGYSVSREKKERFSLILESASTNQTSMYLCASRAHTGADFYEQYFGPGTRLTVT.

This clonotype was seen repeatedly, ten times or more. The chain has TRBV11-2 and TRBJ2-3, with D possibly TRBD1 on 5 matching bases. CDR1 SGHAT and CDR2 FQNNGV come from the germline V gene. The ends were cut back, 1 base at V and 4 bases at J, with 12 bases in the middle. This CDR3 region has 15 residues. CDR3 coding DNA: TGTGCCAGCAGCTTAGCAGGGAAGGGTGCAGATACGCAGTATTTT. Residues: CASSLAGKGADTQYF.

This chain links TRBV7-3 with TRBJ2-5, with a possible D match to TRBD2 (5 bases). The CDR3 loop spans 14 amino acids. V dropped 5 bases and J dropped 5 bases, with 15 bases sitting between them. Germline-derived CDR1 and CDR2 are SGHTA and FQGTGA. The CDR3 spells CASSPGKAEETQYF. CDR3 in DNA: TGTGCCAGCAGCCCTGGGAAAGCGGAGGAGACCCAGTACTTC.

The rearrangement uses TRBV6-5 and TRBJ1-2; 7 nucleotides agree with TRBD1. CDR3 length: 14 amino acids. The germline V gene encodes CDR1 MNHEY and CDR2 SVGAGI. V shed 2 bases, J shed 7 bases, and the junction held 7 bases outside the gene matches. CDR3 loop: CASSYGGQIPGYTF. The CDR3 DNA sequence: TGTGCCAGCAGTTACGGGGGACAGATTCCTGGCTACACCTTC.

This clonotype was seen a few times. This chain uses TRBV2 with TRBJ2-3; 10 bases line up with TRBD2. Trimming removed 7 bases from V and 6 bases from J; junction bases left unmatched: 10. CDR3 length: 15 amino acids. The germline V gene encodes CDR1 SNHLY and CDR2 FYNNEI. The CDR3 DNA follows: TGTGCCAGCACACGAGCGGGAGGGACTCGTGATACGCAGTATTTT. It yields the protein CASTRAGGTRDTQYF.

In this sample, this clonotype turned up many times. CDR3 loop: CASSSPGFTATEQETQYF. CDR3 nucleotides: TGTGCCAGCAGTTCCCCCGGGTTTACCGCTACGGAGCAAGAGACCCAGTACTTC. The chain is built from TRBV6-1 and TRBJ2-5; D call uncertain. The germline V gene has CDR1 MNHNS and CDR2 SASEGT. V was trimmed by 5 bases and J by 2 bases, leaving 24 bases between them. The CDR3 has 18 residues.

This clonotype was counted a few times. The J gene is TRBJ1-1, the V gene TRBV7-9; TRBD1 is a possible D gene (6 bases). Trimming left V 4 bases short and J 0 bases short, with 15 bases between. The germline V gene has CDR1 SEHNR and CDR2 FQNEAQ (reference sequence). The CDR3 extends over 16 amino acids. The CDR3 DNA sequence: TGTGCCAGCAGCTCCCCACAGGGTGGGCTGAACACTGAAGCTTTCTTT. Amino acids: CASSSPQGGLNTEAFF. The entire variable domain, with the rest obtained from reference TRBV7-9 and TRBJ1-1, is as follows: DTGVSQNPRHKITKRGQNVTFRCDPISEHNRLYWYRQTLGQGPEFLTYFQNEAQLEKSRLLSDRFSAERPKGSFSTLEIQRTEQGDSAMYLCASSSPQGGLNTEAFFGQGTRLTVV.

Many counts were recorded for this clonotype. The chain recombines TRBV2 with TRBJ2-7, with a weak D call TRBD1 (5 bases). Germline V lookup: CDR1 SNHLY, CDR2 FYNNEI. The V end was cut by 2 bases, the J end by 7 bases, with 15 bases between. The CDR3 has 14 residues. The DNA for the CDR3 is TGTGCCAGCAGTGAAACGGGTGGGGCCGGGGAGCAGTACTTC. This encodes CASSETGGAGEQYF.

Many counts were recorded for this clonotype. V gene TRBV5-1 combines with J gene TRBJ2-3; tentative D call: TRBD1 (5 bases). The V and J ends lost 8 bases and 1 base respectively, with 11 bases between them. The CDR3 covers 13 residues. The germline CDR1 and CDR2 sequences are SGHRS and YFSETQ. CDR3 sequence (DNA): TGCGCCAGTGGCTTAGGGGGCACAGATACGCAGTATTTT. It translates to CASGLGGTDTQYF.